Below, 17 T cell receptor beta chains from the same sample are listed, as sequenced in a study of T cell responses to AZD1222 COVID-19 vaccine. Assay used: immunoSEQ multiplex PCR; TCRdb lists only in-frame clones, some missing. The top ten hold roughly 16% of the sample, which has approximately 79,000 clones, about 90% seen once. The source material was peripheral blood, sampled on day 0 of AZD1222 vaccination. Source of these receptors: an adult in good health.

The CDR3 DNA sequence: TGTGCCACCCAAAACGTCGGTTATGAAAAACTGTTTTTT. Its protein is CATQNVGYEKLFF. The rearrangement links TRBV7-8 to TRBJ1-4; D is unresolved. The CDR3 extends over 13 amino acids. The ends were cut back, 10 bases at V and 6 bases at J, with 15 bases in the middle. Germline V gene sequence: CDR1 SGHVS, CDR2 FQNEAQ.

The CDR3, as DNA: TGTGCCAGCAGCCCCCGACAGGGGATGGGGTACAATGAGCAGTTCTTC. This gives the protein CASSPRQGMGYNEQFF. This chain connects TRBV9 to TRBJ2-1; 8 bases are a match to TRBD1. This CDR3 contains 16 residues. With V trimmed by 4 bases and J by 4 bases, 10 bases remained unmatched. The germline V gene has CDR1 SGDLS and CDR2 YYNGEE.

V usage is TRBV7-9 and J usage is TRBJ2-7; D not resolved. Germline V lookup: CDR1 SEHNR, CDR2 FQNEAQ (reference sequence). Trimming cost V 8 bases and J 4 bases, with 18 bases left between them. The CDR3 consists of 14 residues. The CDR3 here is CASGAAGHNYEQYF. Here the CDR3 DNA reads TGTGCCAGCGGAGCAGCTGGCCACAATTACGAGCAGTACTTC. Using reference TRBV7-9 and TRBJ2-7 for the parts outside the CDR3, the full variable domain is DTGVSQNPRHKITKRGQNVTFRCDPISEHNRLYWYRQTLGQGPEFLTYFQNEAQLEKSRLLSDRFSAERPKGSFSTLEIQRTEQGDSAMYLCASGAAGHNYEQYFGPGTRLTVT.

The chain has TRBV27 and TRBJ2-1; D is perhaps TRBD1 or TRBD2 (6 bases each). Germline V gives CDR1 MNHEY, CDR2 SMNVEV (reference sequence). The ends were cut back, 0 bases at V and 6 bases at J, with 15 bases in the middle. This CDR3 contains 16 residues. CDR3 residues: CASSLSQGRGFNEQFF. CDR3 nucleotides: TGTGCCAGCAGTTTATCACAGGGCCGGGGGTTCAATGAGCAGTTCTTC.

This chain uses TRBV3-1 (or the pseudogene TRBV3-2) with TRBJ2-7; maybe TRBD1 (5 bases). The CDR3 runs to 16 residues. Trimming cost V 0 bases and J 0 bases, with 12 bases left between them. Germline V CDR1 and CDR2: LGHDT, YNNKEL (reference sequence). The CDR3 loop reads CASSQDGAASSYEQYF. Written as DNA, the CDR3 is TGTGCCAGCAGCCAAGATGGGGCGGCGAGCTCCTACGAGCAGTACTTC.

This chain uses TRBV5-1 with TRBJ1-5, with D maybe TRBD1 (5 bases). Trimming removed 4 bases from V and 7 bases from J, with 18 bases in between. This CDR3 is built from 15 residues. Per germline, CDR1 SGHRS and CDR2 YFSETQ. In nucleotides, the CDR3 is TGCGCCAGCAGCCCCGGGCGGCAAGGGGAACAGCCCCAGCATTTT. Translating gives CASSPGRQGEQPQHF.

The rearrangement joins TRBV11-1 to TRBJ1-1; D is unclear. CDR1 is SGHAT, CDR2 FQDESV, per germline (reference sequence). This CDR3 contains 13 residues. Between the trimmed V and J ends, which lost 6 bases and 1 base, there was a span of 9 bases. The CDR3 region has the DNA TGTGCCAGCAGTCCACGGCCGAACACTGAAGCTTTCTTT. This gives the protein CASSPRPNTEAFF.

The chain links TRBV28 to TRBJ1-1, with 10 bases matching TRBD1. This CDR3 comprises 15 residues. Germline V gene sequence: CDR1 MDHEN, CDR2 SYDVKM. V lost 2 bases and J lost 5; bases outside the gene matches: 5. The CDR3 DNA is TGTGCCAGCAGTTTAATCCGGACAGGGGGAACTGAAGCTTTCTTT. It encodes CASSLIRTGGTEAFF.

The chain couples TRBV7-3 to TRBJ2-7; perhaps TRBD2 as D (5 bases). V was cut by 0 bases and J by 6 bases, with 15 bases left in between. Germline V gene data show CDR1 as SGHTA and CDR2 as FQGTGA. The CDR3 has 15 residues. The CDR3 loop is CASSLTGSIGSEQYF. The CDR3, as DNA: TGTGCCAGCAGCTTAACAGGGAGTATAGGAAGCGAGCAGTACTTC.

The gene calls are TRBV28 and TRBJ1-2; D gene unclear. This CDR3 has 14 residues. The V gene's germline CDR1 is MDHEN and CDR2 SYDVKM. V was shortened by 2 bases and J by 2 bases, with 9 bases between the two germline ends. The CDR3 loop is CASSLDTGNYGYTF. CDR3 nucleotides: TGTGCCAGCAGTTTAGATACGGGAAACTATGGCTACACCTTC.

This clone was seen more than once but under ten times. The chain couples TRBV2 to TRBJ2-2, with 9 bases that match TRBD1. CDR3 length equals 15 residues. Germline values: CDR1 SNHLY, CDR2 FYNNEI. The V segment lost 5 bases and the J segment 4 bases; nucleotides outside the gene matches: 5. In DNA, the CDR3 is TGTGCCAGCAGTAGTCACAGGGGGCCCACCGGGGAGCTGTTTTTT. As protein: CASSSHRGPTGELFF.

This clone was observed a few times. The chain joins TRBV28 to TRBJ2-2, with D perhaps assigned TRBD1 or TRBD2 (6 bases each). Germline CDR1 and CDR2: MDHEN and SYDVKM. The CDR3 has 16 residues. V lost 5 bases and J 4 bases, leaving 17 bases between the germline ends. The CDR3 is CASSPAGRGGTGELFF. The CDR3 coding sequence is TGTGCCAGCAGTCCGGCGGGCAGGGGAGGCACCGGGGAGCTGTTTTTT.

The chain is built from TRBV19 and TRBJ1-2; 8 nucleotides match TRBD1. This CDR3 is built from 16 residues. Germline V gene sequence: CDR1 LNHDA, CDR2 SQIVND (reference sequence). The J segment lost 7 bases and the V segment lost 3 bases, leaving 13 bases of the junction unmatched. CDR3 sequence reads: CASSISLLDRAGGYTF. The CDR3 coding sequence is TGTGCCAGTAGTATTTCCCTCTTGGACAGGGCTGGTGGCTACACCTTC.

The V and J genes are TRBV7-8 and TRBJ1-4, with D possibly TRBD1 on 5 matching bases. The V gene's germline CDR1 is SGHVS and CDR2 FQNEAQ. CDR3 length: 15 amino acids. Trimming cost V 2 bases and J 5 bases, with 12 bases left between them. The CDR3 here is CASSLSTGLNEKLFF. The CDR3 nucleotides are TGTGCCAGCAGCTTAAGTACAGGTCTAAATGAAAAACTGTTTTTT.

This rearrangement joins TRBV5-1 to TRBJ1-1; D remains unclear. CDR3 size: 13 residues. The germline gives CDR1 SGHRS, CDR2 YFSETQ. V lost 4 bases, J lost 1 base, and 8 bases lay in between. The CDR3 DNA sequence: TGCGCCAGCAGCCCCGCAGAGAACACTGAAGCTTTCTTT. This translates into CASSPAENTEAFF.

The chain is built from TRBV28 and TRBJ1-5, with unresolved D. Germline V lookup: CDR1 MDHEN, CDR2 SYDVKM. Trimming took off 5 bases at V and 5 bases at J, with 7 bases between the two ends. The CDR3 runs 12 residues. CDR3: CASSSIHQPQHF. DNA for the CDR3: TGTGCCAGCAGTAGTATCCATCAGCCCCAGCATTTT.

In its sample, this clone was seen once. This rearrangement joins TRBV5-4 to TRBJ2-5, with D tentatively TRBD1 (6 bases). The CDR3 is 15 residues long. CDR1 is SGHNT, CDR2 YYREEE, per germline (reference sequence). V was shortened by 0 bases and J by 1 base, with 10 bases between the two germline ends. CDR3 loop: CASSLAGQAQETQYF. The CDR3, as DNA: TGTGCCAGCAGCTTGGCGGGACAAGCCCAAGAGACCCAGTACTTC.